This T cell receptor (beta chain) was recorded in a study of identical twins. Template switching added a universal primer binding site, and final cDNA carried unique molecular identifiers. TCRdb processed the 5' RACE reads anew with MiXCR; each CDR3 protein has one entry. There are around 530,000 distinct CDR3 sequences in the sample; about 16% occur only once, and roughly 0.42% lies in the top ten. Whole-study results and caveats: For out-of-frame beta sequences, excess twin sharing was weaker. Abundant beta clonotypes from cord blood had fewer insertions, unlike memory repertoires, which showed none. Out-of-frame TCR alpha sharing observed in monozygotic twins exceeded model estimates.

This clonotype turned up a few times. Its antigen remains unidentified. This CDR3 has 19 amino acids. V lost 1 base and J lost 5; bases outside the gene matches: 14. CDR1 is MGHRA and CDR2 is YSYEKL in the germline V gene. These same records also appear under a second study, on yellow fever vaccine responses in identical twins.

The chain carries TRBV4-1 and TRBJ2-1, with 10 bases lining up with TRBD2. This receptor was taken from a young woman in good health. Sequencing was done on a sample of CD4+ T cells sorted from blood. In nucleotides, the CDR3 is TGCGCCAGCAGCCAAGGTCCCCTAGCGGGAGTGGTTGGGCACAATGAGCAGTTCTTC. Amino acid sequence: CASSQGPLAGVVGHNEQFF.